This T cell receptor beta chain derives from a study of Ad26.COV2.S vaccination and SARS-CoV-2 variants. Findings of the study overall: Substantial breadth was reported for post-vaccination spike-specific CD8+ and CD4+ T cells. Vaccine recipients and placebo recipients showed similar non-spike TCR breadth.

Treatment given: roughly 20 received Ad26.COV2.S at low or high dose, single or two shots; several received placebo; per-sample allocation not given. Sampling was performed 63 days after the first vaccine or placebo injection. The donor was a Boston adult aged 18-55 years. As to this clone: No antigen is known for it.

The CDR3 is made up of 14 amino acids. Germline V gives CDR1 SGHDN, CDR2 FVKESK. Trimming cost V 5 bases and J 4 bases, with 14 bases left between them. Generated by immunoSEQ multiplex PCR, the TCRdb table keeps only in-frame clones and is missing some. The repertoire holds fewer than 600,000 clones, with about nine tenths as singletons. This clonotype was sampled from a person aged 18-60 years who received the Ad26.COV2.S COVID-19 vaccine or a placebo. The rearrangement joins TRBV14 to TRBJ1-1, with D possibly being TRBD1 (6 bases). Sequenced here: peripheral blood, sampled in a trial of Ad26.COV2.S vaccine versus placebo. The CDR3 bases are TGTGCCAGCAGCGTCGGAGCGACAGGCACTGAAGCTTTCTTT. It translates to CASSVGATGTEAFF.